This T cell receptor beta chain was captured by sequencing in a study of cytomegalovirus exposure and HLA in healthy donors. While the first cohort had over 650 subjects, the donors belonged to the separate validation cohort of over a hundred subjects. The table came from immunoSEQ multiplex PCR; TCRdb's copy has only in-frame clones and leaves some out. The sample shows 120,000 to 150,000 clones, roughly 89% of them seen only once. Regarding this clone: Its specificity is not known.

Study results and caveats: Rarity characterized most TCR sequences, yet some public TCRs appeared in many donors. Cytomegalovirus-associated TCR beta chains were listed, numbering around 150. Subsequent analysis found a tendency for first-cohort TCR clusters to co-occur within the 100 to 150 validation repertoires.

V was pared by 5 bases and J by 5 bases, with 9 bases of the junction left unmatched. The CDR3 runs 16 residues. CDR1 and CDR2 from the germline V gene are SNHLY and FYNNEI. Sequenced sample: PBMCs. The origin of this receptor is a woman aged 18-30 years in good health and CMV-seropositive. The chain employs TRBV2 and TRBJ2-1; TRBD2 agrees at 10 bases. This chain's CDR3 is CASSLRGTSAHNEQFF. The CDR3 DNA reads TGTGCCAGCAGTCTCCGGGGGACTAGCGCCCACAATGAGCAGTTCTTC.